The source of this T cell receptor (beta chain) is a study of cytomegalovirus exposure and HLA in healthy donors. Looking at the study overall: A previous analysis identified 100 million to 120 million unique TCR beta sequences derived from 180 million or so T cells. In terms of ancestry, the Caucasian-associated cluster contained roughly 81% of the approximately 400 genotyped donors.

The ends were cut back, 5 bases at V and 8 bases at J, with 10 bases in the middle. The germline V gene has CDR1 SGHNT and CDR2 YENEEA. The CDR3 runs 13 residues. Researchers ran the PCR with 60 Vbeta and 13 Jbeta primers. Data came from immunoSEQ multiplex PCR; TCRdb stores just in-frame clones and leaves some out. This sample has under 200,000 clones, with more than 75% found just once. Study results and caveats: As was reported, the classifier diagnosed cytomegalovirus status with high specificity and sensitivity. Most subjects had HLA-A and HLA-B alleles reportedly predicted accurately by TCR beta sequences.

Concerning this clone: As yet, its antigen is unknown.

V gene TRBV11-3 combines with J gene TRBJ1-6; D is uncertain. Sequencing was carried out using PBMCs. The TCR was taken from a woman aged 45-65 years in good health and CMV-seropositive. The CDR3 here is CASSPSGDSPLHF. The DNA of the CDR3 is TGTGCCAGCAGCCCCTCGGGTGATTCACCCCTCCACTTT.